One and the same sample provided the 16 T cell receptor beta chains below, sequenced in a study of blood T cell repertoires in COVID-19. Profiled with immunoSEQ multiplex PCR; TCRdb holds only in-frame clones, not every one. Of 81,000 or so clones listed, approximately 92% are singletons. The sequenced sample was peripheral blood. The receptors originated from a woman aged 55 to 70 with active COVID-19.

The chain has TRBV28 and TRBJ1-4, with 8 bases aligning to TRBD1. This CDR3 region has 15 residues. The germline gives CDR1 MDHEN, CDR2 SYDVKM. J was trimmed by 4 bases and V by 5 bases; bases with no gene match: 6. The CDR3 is CASSEDRGGNEKLFF. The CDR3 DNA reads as TGTGCCAGCAGTGAAGACAGGGGAGGTAATGAAAAACTGTTTTTT.

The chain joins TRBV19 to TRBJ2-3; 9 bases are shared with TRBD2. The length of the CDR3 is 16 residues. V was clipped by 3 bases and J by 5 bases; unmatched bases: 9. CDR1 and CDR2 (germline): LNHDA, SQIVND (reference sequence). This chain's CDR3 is CASSIRVAGARDTQYF. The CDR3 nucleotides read TGTGCCAGTAGTATTCGGGTAGCGGGAGCCAGAGATACGCAGTATTTT.

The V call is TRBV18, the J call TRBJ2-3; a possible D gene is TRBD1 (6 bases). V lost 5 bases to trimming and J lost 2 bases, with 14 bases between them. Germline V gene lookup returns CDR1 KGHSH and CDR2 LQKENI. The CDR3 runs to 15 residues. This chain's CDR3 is CASSRDNPSTDTQYF. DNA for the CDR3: TGTGCCAGCTCAAGGGACAACCCCTCCACAGATACGCAGTATTTT.

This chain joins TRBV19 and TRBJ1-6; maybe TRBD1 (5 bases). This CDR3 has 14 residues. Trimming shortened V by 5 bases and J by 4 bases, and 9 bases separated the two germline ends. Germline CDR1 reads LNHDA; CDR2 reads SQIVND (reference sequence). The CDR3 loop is CASSSGTYNSPLHF. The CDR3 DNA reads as TGTGCCAGTAGTTCTGGGACTTATAATTCACCCCTCCACTTT.

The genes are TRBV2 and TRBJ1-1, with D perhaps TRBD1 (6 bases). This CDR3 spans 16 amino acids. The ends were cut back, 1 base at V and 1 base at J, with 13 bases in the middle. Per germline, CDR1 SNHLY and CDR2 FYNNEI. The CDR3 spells CASSEDGQGTNTEAFF. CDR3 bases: TGTGCCAGCAGTGAAGATGGGCAGGGGACGAACACTGAAGCTTTCTTT.

As DNA, the CDR3 is TGTGCCAGCAGCTGGGAACAGGGGACCTACGAGCAGTACTTC. Residues: CASSWEQGTYEQYF. This sequence joins TRBV5-5 and TRBJ2-7; 7 positions match TRBD1. This CDR3 is built from 14 residues. Germline CDR1 is SGHKS and CDR2 is YYEKEE (reference sequence). Trimming took 3 bases from V and 2 from J; bases not matched to a gene: 5.

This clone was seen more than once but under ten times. CDR3 in amino acids: CASSSDFWVYGYTF. The CDR3, as DNA: TGTGCCAGCAGTAGCGATTTTTGGGTGTATGGCTACACCTTC. The chain links TRBV7-8 to TRBJ1-2, with D uncertain. Looked up from germline, CDR1 is SGHVS and CDR2 is FQNEAQ. The germline V and J ends were trimmed by 6 bases and 5 bases, with 16 bases remaining between them. The CDR3 is 14 residues long.

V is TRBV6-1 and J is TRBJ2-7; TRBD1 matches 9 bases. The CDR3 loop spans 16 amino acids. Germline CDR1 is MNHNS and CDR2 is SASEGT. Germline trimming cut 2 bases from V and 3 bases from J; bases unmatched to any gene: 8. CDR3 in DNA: TGTGCCAGCAGTGAACATACGGGACAGGGATTCTACGAGCAGTACTTC. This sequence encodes CASSEHTGQGFYEQYF.

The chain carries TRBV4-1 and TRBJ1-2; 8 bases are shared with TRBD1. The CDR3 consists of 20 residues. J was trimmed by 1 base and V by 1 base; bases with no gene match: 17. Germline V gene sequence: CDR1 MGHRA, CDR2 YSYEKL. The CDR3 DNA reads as TGCGCCAGCAGCCAAGGGATCCTCTTTCGACAGGGGATTCTTAACTATGGCTACACCTTC. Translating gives CASSQGILFRQGILNYGYTF.

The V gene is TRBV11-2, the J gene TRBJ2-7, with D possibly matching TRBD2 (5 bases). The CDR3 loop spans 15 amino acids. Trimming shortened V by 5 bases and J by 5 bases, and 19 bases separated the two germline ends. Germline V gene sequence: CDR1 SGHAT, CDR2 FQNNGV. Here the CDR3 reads CASSPRLARIHEQYF. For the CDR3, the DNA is TGTGCCAGCAGCCCGCGGCTAGCCCGTATACACGAGCAGTACTTC.

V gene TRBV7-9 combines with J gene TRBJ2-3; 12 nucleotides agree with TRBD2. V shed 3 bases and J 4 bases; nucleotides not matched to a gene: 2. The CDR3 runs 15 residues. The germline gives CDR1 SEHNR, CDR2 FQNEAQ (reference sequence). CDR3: CASSLTSGRADTQYF. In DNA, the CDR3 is TGTGCCAGCAGCTTGACTAGCGGGAGAGCAGATACGCAGTATTTT. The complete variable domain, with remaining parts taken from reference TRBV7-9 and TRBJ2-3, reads DTGVSQNPRHKITKRGQNVTFRCDPISEHNRLYWYRQTLGQGPEFLTYFQNEAQLEKSRLLSDRFSAERPKGSFSTLEIQRTEQGDSAMYLCASSLTSGRADTQYFGPGTRLTVL.

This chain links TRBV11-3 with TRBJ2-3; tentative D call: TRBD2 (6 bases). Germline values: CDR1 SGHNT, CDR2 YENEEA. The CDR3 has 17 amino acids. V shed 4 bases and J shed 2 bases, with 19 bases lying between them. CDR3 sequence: CASSWGSVAVNTDTQYF. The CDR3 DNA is TGTGCCAGCAGCTGGGGTTCGGTAGCGGTTAACACAGATACGCAGTATTTT.

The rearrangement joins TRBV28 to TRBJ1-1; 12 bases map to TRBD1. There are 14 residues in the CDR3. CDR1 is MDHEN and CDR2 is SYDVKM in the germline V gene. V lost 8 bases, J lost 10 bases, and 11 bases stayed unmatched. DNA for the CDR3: TGTGCCAGCGTCCTCGCCGGGACAGGGGGCACAGCTTTCTTT. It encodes CASVLAGTGGTAFF.

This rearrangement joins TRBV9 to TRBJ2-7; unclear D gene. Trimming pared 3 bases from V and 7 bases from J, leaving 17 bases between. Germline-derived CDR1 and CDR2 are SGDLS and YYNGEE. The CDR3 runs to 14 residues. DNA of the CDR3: TGTGCCAGCAGCGACGTTCTATCTCCCGGGGAGCAGTACTTC. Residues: CASSDVLSPGEQYF.

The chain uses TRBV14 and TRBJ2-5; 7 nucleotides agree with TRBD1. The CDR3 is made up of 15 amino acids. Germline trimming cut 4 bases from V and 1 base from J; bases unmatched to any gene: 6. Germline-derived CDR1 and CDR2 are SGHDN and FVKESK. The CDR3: CASSPDRDSQETQYF. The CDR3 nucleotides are TGTGCCAGCAGCCCAGACCGGGACAGCCAAGAGACCCAGTACTTC. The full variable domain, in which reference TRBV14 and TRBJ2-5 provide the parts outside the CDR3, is EAGVTQFPSHSVIEKGQTVTLRCDPISGHDNLYWYRRVMGKEIKFLLHFVKESKQDESGMPNNRFLAERTGGTYSTLKVQPAELEDSGVYFCASSPDRDSQETQYFGPGTRLLVL.

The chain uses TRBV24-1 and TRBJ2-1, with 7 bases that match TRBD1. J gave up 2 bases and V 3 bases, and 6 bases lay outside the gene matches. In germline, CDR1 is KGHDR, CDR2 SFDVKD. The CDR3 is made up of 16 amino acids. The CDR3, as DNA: TGTGCCACCAGTGATGAGGACAGGCCTCCCTACAATGAGCAGTTCTTC. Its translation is CATSDEDRPPYNEQFF.